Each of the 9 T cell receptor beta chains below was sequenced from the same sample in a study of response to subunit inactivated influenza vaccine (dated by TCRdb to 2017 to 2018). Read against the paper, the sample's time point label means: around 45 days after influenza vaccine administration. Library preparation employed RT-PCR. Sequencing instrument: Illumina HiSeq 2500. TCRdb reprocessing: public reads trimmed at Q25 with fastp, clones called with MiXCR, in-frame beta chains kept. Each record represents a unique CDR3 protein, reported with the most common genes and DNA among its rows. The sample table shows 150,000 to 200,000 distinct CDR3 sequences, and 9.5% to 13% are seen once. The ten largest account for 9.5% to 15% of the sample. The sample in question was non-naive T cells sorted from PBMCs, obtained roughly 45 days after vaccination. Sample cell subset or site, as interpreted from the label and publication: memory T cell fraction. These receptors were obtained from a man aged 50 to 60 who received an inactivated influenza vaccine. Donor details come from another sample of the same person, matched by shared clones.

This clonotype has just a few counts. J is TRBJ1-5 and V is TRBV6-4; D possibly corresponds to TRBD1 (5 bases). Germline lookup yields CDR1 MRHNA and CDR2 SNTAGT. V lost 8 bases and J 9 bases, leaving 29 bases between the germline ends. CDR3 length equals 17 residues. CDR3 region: CASPTEVDPRGEGPQHF. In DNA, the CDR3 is TGTGCCAGCCCAACCGAAGTGGATCCTCGAGGGGAAGGGCCCCAGCATTTT.

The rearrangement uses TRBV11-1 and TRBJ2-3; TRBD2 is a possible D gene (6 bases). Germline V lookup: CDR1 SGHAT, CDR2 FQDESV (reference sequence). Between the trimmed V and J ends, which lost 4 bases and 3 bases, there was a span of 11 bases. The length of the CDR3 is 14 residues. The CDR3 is CASSSEGITDTQYF. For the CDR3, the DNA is TGTGCCAGCAGCTCGGAGGGAATTACAGATACGCAGTATTTT. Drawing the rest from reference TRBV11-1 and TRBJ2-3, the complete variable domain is EAEVAQSPRYKITEKSQAVAFWCDPISGHATLYWYRQILGQGPELLVQFQDESVVDDSQLPKDRFSAERLKGVDSTLKIQPAELGDSAMYLCASSSEGITDTQYFGPGTRLTVL.

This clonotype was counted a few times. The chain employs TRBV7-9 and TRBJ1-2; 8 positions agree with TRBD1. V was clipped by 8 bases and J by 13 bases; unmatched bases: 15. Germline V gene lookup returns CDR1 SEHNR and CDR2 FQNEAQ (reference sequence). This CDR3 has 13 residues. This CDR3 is CASVGNGQGASTF. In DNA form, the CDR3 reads TGTGCCAGCGTCGGAAATGGGCAGGGGGCTTCCACCTTC.

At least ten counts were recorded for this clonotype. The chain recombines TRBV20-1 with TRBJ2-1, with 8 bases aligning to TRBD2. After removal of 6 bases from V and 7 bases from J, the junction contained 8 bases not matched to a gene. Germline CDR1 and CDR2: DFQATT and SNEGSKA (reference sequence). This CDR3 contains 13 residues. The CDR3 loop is CSASSGTVNEQFF. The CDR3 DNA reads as TGCAGTGCAAGTAGCGGGACGGTAAATGAGCAGTTCTTC.

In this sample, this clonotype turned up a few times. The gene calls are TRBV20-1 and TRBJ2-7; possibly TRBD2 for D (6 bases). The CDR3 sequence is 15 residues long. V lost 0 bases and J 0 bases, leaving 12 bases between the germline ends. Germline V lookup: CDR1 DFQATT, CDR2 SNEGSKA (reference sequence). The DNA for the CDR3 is TGCAGTGCTAGAGAATTCGGGCGGGGCTCCTACGAGCAGTACTTC. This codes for CSAREFGRGSYEQYF.

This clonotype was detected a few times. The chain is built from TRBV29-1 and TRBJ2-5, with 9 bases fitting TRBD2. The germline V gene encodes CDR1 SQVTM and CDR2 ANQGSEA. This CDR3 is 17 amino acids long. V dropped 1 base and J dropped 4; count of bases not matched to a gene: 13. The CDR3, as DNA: TGCAGCGTTGAAGGGGGACCTCGCGGGAGGGAACGAGAGACCCAGTACTTC. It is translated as CSVEGGPRGRERETQYF.

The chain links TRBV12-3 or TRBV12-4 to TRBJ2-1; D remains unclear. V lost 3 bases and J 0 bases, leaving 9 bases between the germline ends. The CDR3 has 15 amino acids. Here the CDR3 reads CASSLAGFSYNEQFF. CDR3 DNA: TGTGCCAGCAGTTTGGCAGGTTTCTCCTACAATGAGCAGTTCTTC.

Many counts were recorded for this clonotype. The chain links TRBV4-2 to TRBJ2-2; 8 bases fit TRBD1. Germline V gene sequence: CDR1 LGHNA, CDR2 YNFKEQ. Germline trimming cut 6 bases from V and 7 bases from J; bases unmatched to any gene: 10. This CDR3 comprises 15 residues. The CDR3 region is CASRTGDSWGGELFF. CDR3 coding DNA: TGTGCCAGCAGGACAGGGGATTCATGGGGCGGGGAGCTGTTTTTT.

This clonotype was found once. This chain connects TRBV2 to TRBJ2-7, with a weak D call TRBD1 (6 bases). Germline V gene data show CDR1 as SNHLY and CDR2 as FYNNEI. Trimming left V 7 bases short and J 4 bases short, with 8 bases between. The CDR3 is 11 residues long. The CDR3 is CASMDRYEQYF. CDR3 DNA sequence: TGTGCCAGCATGGACAGATACGAGCAGTACTTC.